What follows describes a single T cell receptor beta chain. Its target is unknown. Sequencing libraries made from TCR beta cDNA carried unique molecular identifiers. T cells numbering roughly 0.9 to 11 million gave rise to around 460,000 cDNA molecules. Each CDR3 protein is one row after TCRdb ran MiXCR on the PCR reads. Found here are over 700,000 distinct CDR3 sequences, 30% of them singletons; the top ten hold roughly 0.53%. The data are from a study of post-analysis software for immune sequencing data. Notes on the study in general: Multiple sclerosis patients showed significantly lower normalized Chao1 diversity than controls did. Strong co-clustering by F measure was seen for same-batch samples.

The sequence was obtained from a girl aged 5 to 17 with multiple sclerosis. Input material: blood.

As DNA, the CDR3 is TGTGCCAGCAGCTCTACAGGAAAATACTATAGCAATCAGCCCCAGCATTTT. Protein product: CASSSTGKYYSNQPQHF. The V call is TRBV7-8, the J call TRBJ1-5, with a possible D match to TRBD1 (5 bases). The CDR3 is made up of 17 amino acids. Germline V gene lookup returns CDR1 SGHVS and CDR2 FQNEAQ. Trimming shortened V by 4 bases and J by 0 bases, and 16 bases separated the two germline ends.